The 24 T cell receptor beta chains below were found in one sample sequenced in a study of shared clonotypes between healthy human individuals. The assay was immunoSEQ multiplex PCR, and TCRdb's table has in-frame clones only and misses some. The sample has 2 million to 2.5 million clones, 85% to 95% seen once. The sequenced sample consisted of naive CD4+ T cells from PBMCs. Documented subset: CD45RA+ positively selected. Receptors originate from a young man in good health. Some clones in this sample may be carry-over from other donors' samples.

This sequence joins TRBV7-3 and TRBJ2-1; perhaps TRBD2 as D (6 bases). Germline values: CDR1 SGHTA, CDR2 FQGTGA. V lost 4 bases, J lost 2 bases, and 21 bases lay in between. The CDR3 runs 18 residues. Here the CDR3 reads CASSSGEGGPVPYNEQFF. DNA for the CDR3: TGTGCCAGCAGCTCCGGAGAAGGAGGGCCTGTCCCCTACAATGAGCAGTTCTTC.

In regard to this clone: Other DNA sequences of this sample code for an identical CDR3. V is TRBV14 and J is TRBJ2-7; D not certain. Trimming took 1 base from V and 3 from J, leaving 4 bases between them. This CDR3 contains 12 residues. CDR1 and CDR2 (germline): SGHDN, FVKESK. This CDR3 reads CASSQAGYEQYF. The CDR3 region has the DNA TGTGCCAGCAGCCAAGCTGGCTACGAGCAGTACTTC. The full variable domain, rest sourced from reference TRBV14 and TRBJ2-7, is EAGVTQFPSHSVIEKGQTVTLRCDPISGHDNLYWYRRVMGKEIKFLLHFVKESKQDESGMPNNRFLAERTGGTYSTLKVQPAELEDSGVYFCASSQAGYEQYFGPGTRLTVT.

CDR3 region: CASSLAVEGRGDLAKNIQYF. CDR3 nucleotides: TGCGCCAGCAGCTTGGCGGTAGAGGGCAGGGGCGACCTAGCCAAAAACATTCAGTACTTC. The J gene is TRBJ2-4, the V gene TRBV5-1; a weak D match, TRBD1 (6 bases). The V end lost 0 bases, the J end lost 0 bases, and 22 bases lay between the germline ends. This CDR3 contains 20 residues. Germline V gene lookup returns CDR1 SGHRS and CDR2 YFSETQ.

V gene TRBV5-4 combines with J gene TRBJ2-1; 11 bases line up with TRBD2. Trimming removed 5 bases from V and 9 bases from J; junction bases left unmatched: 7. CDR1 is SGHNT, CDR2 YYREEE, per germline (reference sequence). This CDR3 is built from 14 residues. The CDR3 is CASRTSGTSGEQFF. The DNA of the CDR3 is TGTGCCAGCAGGACTAGCGGGACCAGCGGTGAGCAGTTCTTC.

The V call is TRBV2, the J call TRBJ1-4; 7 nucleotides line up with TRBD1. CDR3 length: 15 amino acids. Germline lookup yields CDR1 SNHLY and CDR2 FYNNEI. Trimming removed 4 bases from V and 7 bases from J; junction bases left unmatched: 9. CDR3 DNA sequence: TGTGCCAGCAGTGTAACCCCCCCAGGGGGTGAAAAACTGTTTTTT. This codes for CASSVTPPGGEKLFF.

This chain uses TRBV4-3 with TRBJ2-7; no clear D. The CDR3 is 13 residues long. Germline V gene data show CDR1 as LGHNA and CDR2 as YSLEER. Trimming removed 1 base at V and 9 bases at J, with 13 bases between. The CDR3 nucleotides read TGCGCCAGCAGCCAAGGCGTAGGGTTGGTGCAGTACTTC. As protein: CASSQGVGLVQYF.

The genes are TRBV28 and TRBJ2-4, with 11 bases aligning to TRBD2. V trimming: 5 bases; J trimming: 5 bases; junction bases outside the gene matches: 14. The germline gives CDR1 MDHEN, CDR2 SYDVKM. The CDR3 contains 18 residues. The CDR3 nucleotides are TGTGCCAGCAGTAATAGCGGGAGGGCCCTCGCGGGGCAAAACATTCAGTACTTC. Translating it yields CASSNSGRALAGQNIQYF.

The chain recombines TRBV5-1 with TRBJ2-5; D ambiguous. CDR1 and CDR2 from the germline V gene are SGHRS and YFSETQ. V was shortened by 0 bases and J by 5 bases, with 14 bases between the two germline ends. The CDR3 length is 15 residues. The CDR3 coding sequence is TGCGCCAGCAGCTTGGGCTCCCTCGATGGGGAGACCCAGTACTTC. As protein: CASSLGSLDGETQYF.

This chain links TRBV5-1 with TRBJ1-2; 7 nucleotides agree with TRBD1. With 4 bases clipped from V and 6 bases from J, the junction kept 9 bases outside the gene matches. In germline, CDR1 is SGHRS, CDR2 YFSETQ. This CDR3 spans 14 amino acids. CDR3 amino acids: CASSPQGPPDGYTF. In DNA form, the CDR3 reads TGCGCCAGCAGCCCACAGGGGCCTCCTGATGGCTACACCTTC.

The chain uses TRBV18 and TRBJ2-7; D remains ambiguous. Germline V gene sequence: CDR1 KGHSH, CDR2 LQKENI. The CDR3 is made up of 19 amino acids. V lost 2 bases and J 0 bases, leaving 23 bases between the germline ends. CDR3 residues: CASSPTPGSFPSSSYEQYF. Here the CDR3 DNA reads TGTGCCAGCTCACCAACCCCCGGGTCATTCCCCTCGAGCTCCTACGAGCAGTACTTC.

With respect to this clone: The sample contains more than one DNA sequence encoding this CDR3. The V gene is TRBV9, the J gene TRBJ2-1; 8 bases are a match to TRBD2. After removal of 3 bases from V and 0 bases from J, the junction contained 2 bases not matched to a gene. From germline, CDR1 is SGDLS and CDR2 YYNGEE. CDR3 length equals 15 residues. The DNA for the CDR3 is TGTGCCAGCAGCGCAAGCGGGAGCTCCTACAATGAGCAGTTCTTC. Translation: CASSASGSSYNEQFF.

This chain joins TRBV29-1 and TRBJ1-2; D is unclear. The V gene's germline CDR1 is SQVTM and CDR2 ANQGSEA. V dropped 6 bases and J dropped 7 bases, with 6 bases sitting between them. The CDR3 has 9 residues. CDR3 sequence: CSVGVGYTF. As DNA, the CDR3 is TGCAGCGTAGGCGTTGGCTACACCTTC.

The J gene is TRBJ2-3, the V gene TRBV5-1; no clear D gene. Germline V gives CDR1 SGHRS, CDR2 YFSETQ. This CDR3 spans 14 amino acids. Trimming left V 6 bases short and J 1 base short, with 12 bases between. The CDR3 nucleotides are TGCGCCAGCACCGTTGTAGCAGGCACAGATACGCAGTATTTT. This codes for CASTVVAGTDTQYF.

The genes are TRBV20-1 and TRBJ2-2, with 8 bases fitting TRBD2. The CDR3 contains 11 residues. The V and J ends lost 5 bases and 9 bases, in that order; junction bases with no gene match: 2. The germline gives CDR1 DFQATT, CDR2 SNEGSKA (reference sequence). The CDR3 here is CSAERERELFF. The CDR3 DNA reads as TGCAGTGCTGAGCGGGAGAGGGAGCTGTTTTTT.

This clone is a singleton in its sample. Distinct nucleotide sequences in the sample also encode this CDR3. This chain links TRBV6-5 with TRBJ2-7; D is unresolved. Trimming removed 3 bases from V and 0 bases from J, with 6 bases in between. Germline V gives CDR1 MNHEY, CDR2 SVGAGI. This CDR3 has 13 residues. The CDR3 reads CASSYSSSYEQYF. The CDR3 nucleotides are TGTGCCAGCAGTTATAGTAGCTCCTACGAGCAGTACTTC.

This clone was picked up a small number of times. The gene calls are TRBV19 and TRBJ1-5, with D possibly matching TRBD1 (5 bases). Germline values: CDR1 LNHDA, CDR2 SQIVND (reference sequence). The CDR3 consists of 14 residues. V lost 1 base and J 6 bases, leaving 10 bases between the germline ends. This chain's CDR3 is CASSIGGGGQPQHF. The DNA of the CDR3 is TGTGCCAGTAGTATAGGTGGCGGGGGTCAGCCCCAGCATTTT. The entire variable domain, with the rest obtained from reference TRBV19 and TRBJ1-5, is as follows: DGGITQSPKYLFRKEGQNVTLSCEQNLNHDAMYWYRQDPGQGLRLIYYSQIVNDFQKGDIAEGYSVSREKKESFPLTVTSAQKNPTAFYLCASSIGGGGQPQHFGDGTRLSIL.

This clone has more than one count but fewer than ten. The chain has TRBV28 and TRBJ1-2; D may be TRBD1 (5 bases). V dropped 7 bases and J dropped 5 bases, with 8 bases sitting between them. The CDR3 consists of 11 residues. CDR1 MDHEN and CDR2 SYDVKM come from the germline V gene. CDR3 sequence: CASNQGYGYTF. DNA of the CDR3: TGTGCCAGCAACCAGGGTTATGGCTACACCTTC.

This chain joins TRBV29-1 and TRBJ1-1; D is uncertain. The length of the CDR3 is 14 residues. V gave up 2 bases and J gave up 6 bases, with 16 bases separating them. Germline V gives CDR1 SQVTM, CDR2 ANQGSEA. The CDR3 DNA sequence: TGCAGCGTTGAAAACATCCTAGAGGCGTCTGAAGCTTTCTTT. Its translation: CSVENILEASEAFF.

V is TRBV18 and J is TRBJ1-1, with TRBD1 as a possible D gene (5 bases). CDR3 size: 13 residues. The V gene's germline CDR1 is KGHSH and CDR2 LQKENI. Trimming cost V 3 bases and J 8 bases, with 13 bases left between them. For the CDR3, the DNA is TGTGCCAGCTCACCTCCGGGGGTGGGGGAAGCTTTCTTT. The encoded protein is CASSPPGVGEAFF.

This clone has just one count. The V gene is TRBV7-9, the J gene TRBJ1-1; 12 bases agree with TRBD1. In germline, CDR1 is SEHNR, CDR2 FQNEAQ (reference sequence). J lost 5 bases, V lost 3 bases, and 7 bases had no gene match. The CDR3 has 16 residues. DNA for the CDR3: TGTGCCAGCAGCTTGGGAGGGACAGGGGGCGGGACTGAAGCTTTCTTT. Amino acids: CASSLGGTGGGTEAFF.

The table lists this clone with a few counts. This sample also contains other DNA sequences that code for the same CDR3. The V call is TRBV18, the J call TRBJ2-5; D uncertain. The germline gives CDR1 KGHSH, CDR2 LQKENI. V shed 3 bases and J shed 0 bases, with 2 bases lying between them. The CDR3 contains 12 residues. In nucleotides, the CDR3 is TGTGCCAGCTCACCTAACCAAGAGACCCAGTACTTC. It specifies CASSPNQETQYF.

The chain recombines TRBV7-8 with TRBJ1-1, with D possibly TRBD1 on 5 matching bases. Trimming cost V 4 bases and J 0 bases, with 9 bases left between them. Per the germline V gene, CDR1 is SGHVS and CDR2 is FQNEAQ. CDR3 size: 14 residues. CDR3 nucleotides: TGTGCCAGCAGCTCCCAGACAGTGAACACTGAAGCTTTCTTT. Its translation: CASSSQTVNTEAFF.

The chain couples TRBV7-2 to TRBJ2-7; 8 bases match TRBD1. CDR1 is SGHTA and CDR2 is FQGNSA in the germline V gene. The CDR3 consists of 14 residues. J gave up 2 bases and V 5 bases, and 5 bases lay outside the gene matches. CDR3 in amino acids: CASSPRTGPYEQYF. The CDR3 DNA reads TGTGCCAGCAGCCCACGGACAGGGCCCTACGAGCAGTACTTC.

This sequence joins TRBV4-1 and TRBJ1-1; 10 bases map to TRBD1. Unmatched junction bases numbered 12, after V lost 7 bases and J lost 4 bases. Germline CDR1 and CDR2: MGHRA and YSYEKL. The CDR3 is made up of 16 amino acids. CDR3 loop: CASTSFPTGGGTEAFF. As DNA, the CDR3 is TGCGCCAGCACCTCCTTCCCGACAGGGGGCGGCACTGAAGCTTTCTTT.